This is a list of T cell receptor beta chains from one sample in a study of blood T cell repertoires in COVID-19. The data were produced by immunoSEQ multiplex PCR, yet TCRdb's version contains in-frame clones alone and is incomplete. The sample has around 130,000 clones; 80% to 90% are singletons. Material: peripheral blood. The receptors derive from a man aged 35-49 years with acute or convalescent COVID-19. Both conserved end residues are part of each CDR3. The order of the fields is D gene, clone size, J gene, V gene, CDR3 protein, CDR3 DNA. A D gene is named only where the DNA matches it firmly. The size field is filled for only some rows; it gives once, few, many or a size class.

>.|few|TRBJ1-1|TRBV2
CASSGTGEAFF
TGTGCCAGCAGTGGCACGGGTGAAGCTTTCTTT
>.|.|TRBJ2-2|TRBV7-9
CASSPAGLSTGELFF
TGTGCCAGCAGCCCAGCAGGATTGAGCACCGGGGAGCTGTTTTTT
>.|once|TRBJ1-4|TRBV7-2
CASSLGQKNEKLFF
TGTGCCAGCAGCTTAGGGCAGAAGAATGAAAAACTGTTTTTT
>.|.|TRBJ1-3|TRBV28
CASSQSGTTGNTIYF
TGTGCCAGCAGCCAATCCGGGACAACTGGAAACACCATATATTTT
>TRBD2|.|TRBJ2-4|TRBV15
CATSRVTSGMYIQYF
TGTGCCACCAGCAGAGTAACTAGCGGGATGTACATTCAGTACTTC
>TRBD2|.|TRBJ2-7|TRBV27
CASSLWRTSGRSRSYEQYF
TGTGCCAGCAGTTTATGGAGGACTAGCGGGAGGTCTCGCTCCTACGAGCAGTACTTC
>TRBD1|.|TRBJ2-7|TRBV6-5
CASSPTGGKDEQYF
TGTGCCAGCAGCCCGACAGGGGGCAAGGACGAGCAGTACTTC
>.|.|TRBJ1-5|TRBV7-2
CASSLGQNQPQHF
TGTGCCAGCAGCTTAGGACAGAATCAGCCCCAGCATTTT
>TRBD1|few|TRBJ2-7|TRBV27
CASSFALGGTYEQYF
TGTGCCAGCAGTTTTGCTCTAGGGGGCACCTACGAGCAGTACTTC
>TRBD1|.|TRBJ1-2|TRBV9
CASSHGQGNYGYTF
TGTGCCAGCAGCCACGGACAGGGCAACTATGGCTACACCTTC
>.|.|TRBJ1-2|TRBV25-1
CASYRDCSYGYTF
TGTGCCAGCTATCGGGACTGTAGTTATGGCTACACCTTC
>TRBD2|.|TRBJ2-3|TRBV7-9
CASSLAGSDTQYF
TGTGCCAGCAGTCTAGCGGGATCGGATACGCAGTATTTT
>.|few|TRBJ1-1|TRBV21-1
CASSNRDNSSTEAFF
TGTGCCAGCAGCAACCGGGACAATTCGTCCACTGAAGCTTTCTTT
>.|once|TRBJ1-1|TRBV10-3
CAISEPVSTEAFF
TGTGCCATCAGTGAGCCCGTCTCGACTGAAGCTTTCTTT
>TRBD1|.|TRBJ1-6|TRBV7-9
CASSRQGTFNSPLHF
TGTGCCAGCAGCAGACAGGGTACTTTTAATTCACCCCTCCACTTT
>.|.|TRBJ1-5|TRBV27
CASSPDSNQPQHF
TGTGCCAGCAGTCCCGACTCCAATCAGCCCCAGCATTTT
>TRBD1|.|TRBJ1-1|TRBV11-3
CASSLKGATEAFF
TGTGCCAGCAGCTTAAAGGGGGCCACTGAAGCTTTCTTT
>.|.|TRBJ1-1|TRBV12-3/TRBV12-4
CASSLASDTEAFF
TGTGCCAGCAGTTTAGCGTCGGACACTGAAGCTTTCTTT
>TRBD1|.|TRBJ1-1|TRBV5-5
CASSFQGETEAFF
TGTGCCAGCAGCTTTCAGGGGGAGACTGAAGCTTTCTTT
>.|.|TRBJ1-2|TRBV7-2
CASSLRTVLYGYTF
TGTGCCAGCAGCTTAAGAACAGTTCTCTATGGCTACACCTTC
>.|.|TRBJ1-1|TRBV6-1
CASSDGGTEAFF
TGTGCCAGCAGTGACGGGGGGACTGAAGCTTTCTTT
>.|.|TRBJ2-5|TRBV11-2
CASSPGRAPGETQYF
TGTGCCAGCAGTCCTGGCCGAGCGCCAGGGGAGACCCAGTACTTC
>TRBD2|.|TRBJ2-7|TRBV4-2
CASSQDRAGGEQYF
TGTGCCAGCAGCCAAGATCGGGCCGGGGGGGAGCAGTACTTC
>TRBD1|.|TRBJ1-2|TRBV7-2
CASSLRGQRDGYTF
TGTGCCAGCAGCTTAAGGGGACAGCGAGATGGCTACACCTTC
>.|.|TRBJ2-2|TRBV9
CASSVAPGIGRELFF
TGTGCCAGCAGCGTAGCTCCAGGGATAGGGAGGGAGCTGTTTTTT
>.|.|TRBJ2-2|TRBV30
CASNGGSNTGELFF
TGTGCCTCAAACGGAGGGTCGAACACCGGGGAGCTGTTTTTT